This TCR beta chain appears in the sequencing data of a study of vaccination effects on CD4 cells after COVID-19. Study results and caveats: Cross-reactivity toward common cold coronaviruses was confined to only 1 of 255 vaccine-induced clones in healthy vaccinees. Vaccine- and infection-induced clones showed marked clonal contraction late following vaccination.

In germline, CDR1 is KGHSH, CDR2 LQKENI. V shed 3 bases, J shed 7 bases, and the junction held 8 bases outside the gene matches. CDR3 length: 15 residues. Only in-frame clones appear in the TCRdb table, and some are missing; sequencing was by immunoSEQ multiplex PCR. The sample includes about 43,000 clones, around 81% of them seen just once. CD4+ T cells specific for antigen were expanded with viral peptide pools by the ViraFEST assay before sequencing. Following culture for approximately ten days, CD4+ T cells were isolated. All vaccine recipients tested negative for nucleocapsid antibodies and had never contracted SARS-CoV-2 infection. Fewer than 2.5 million PBMC were seeded per well and grown in the presence of roughly 11 IU/ml IL-2 and about 10 ug/ml peptides. Remarks on this clone: Its antigen is as yet unknown.

The chain has TRBV18 and TRBJ2-2, with 7 positions matching TRBD1. The origin of this receptor is a human donor who received a COVID-19 vaccine. Here the sequenced sample was CD4+ T cells from PBMCs cultured with SARS-CoV-2 spike peptides, taken before COVID-19 vaccination. CDR3 sequence reads: CASSPGTDLSGELFF. The DNA for the CDR3 is TGTGCCAGCTCACCTGGGACAGACTTGAGCGGGGAGCTGTTTTTT.